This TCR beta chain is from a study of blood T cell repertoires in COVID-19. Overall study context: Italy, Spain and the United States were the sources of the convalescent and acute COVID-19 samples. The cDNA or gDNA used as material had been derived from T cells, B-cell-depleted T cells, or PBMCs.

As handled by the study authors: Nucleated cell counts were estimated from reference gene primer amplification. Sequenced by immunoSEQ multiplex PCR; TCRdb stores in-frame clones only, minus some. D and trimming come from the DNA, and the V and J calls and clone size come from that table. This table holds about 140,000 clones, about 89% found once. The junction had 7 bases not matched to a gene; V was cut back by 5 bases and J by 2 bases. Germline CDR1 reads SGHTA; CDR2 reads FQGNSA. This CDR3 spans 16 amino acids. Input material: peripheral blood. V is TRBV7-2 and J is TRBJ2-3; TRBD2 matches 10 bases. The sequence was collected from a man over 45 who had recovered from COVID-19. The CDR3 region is CASSRRSGGATDTQYF. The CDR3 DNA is TGTGCCAGCAGCCGGCGCAGCGGGGGGGCCACAGATACGCAGTATTTT. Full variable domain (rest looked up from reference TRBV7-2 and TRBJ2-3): GAGVSQSPSNKVTEKGKDVELRCDPISGHTALYWYRQSLGQGLEFLIYFQGNSAPDKSGLPSDRFSAERTGGSVSTLTIQRTQQEDSAVYLCASSRRSGGATDTQYFGPGTRLTVL.